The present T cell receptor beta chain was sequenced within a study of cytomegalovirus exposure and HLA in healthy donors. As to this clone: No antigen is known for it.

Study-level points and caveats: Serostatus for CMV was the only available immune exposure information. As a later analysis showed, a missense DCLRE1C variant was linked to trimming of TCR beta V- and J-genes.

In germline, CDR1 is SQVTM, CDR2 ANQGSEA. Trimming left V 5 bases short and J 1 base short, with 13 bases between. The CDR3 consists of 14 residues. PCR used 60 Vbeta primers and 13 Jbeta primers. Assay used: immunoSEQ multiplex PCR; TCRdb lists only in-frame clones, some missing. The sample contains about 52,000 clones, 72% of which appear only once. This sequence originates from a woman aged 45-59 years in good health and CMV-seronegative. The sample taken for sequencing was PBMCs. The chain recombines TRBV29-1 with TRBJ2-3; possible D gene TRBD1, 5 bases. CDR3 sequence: CSVLTAQGTDTQYF. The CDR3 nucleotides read TGCAGCGTTCTCACCGCACAGGGCACAGATACGCAGTATTTT.